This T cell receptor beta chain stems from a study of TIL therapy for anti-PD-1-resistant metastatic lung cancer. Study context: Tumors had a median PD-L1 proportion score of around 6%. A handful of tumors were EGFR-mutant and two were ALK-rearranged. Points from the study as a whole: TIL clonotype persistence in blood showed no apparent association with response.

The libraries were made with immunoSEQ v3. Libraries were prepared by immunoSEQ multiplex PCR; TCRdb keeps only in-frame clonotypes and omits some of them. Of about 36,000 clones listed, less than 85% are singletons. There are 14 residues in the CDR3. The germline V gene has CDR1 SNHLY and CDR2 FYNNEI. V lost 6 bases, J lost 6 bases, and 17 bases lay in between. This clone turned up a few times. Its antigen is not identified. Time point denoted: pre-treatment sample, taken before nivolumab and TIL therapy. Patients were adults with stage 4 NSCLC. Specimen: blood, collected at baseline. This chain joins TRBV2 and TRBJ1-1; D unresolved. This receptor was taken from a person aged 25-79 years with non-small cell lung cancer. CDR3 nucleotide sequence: TGTGCCAGCAGCTTGGACGCCAGGCGGTCTGAAGCTTTCTTT. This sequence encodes CASSLDARRSEAFF. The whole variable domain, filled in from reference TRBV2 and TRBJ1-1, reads EPEVTQTPSHQVTQMGQEVILRCVPISNHLYFYWYRQILGQKVEFLVSFYNNEISEKSEIFDDQFSVERPDGSNFTLKIRSTKLEDSAMYFCASSLDARRSEAFFGQGTRLTVV.